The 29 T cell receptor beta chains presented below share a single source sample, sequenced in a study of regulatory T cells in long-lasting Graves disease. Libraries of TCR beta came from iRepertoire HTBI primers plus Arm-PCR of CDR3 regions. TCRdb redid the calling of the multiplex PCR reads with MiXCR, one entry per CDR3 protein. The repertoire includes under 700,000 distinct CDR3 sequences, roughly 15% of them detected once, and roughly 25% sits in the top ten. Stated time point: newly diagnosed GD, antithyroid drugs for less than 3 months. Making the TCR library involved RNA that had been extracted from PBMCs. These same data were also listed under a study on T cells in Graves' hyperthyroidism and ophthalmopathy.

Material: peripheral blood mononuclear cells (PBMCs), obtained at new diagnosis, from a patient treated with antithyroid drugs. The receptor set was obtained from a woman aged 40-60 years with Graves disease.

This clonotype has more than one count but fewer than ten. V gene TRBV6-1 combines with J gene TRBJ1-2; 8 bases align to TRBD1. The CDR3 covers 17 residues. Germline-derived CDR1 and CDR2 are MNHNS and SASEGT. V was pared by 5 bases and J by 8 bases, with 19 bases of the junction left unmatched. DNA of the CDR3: TGTGCCAGCAGTCAAACTCGGCCGGGACAGGCCCTTTCGGGCTACACCTTC. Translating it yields CASSQTRPGQALSGYTF.

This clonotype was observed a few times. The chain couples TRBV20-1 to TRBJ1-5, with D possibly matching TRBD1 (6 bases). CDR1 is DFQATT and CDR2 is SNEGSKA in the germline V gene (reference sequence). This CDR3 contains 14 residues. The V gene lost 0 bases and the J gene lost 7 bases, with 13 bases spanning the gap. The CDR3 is CSARDNGGQQPQHF. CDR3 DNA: TGCAGTGCTAGAGATAACGGGGGACAACAGCCCCAGCATTTT.

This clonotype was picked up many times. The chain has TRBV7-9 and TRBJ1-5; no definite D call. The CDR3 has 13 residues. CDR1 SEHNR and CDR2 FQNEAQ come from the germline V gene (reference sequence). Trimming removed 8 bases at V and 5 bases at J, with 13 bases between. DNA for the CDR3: TGTGCCAGCTCACCCTTGGGAGATCAGCCCCAGCATTTT. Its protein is CASSPLGDQPQHF.

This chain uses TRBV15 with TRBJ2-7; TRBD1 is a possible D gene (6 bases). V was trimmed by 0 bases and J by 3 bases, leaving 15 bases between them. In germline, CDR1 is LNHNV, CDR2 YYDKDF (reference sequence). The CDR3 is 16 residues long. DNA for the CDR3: TGTGCCACCAGCAGAGATTCCAGGGGAAGCCTCTACGAGCAGTACTTC. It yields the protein CATSRDSRGSLYEQYF.

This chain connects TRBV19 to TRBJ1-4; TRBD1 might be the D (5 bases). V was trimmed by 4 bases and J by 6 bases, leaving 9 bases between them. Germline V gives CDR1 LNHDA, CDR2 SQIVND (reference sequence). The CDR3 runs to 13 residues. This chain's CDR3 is CASSKARDEKLFF. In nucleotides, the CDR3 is TGTGCCAGTAGTAAGGCCAGGGATGAAAAACTGTTTTTT.

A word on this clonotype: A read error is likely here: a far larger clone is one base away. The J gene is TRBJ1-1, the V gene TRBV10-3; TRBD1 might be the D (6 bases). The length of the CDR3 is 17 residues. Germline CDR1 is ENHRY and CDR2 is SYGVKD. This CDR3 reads CASSELQLGQADTEAFF. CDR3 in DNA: TGTGCCAGCAGTGAGCTCCAGTTGGGACAAGCCGACACTGAAGCTTTCTTT.

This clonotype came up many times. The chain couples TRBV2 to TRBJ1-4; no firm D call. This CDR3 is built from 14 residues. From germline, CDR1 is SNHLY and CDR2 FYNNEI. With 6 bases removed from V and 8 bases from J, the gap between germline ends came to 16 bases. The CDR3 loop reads CASSLGILEEKLFF. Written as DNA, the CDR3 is TGTGCCAGCAGCTTGGGAATCCTAGAAGAAAAACTGTTTTTT.

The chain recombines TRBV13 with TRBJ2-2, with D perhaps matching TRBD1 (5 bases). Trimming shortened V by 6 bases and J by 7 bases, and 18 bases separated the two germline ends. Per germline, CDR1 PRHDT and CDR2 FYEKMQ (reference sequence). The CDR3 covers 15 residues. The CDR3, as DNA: TGTGCCAGCAGACCCCCCGTCTTCCAGGGCGGGGAGCTGTTTTTT. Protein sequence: CASRPPVFQGGELFF.

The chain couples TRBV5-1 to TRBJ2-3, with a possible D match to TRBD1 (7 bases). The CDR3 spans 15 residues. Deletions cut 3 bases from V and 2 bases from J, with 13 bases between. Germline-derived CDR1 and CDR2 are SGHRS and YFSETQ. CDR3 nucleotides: TGCGCCAGCAGCTCAGGGGGGATGGCCACAGATACGCAGTATTTT. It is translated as CASSSGGMATDTQYF.

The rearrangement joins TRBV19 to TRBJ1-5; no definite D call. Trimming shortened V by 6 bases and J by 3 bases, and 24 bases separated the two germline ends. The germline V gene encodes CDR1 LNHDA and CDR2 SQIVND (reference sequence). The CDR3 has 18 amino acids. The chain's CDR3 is CASSSYLKDPRHNQPQHF. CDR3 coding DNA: TGTGCCAGTAGCTCATACCTAAAGGACCCCCGGCACAATCAGCCCCAGCATTTT. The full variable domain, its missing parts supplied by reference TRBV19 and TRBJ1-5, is DGGITQSPKYLFRKEGQNVTLSCEQNLNHDAMYWYRQDPGQGLRLIYYSQIVNDFQKGDIAEGYSVSREKKESFPLTVTSAQKNPTAFYLCASSSYLKDPRHNQPQHFGDGTRLSIL.

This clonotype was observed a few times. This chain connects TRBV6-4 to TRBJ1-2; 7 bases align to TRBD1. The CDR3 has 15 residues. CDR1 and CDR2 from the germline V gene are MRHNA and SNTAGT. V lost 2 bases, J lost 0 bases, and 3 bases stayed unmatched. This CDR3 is CASSDRGLSNYGYTF. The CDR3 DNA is TGTGCCAGCAGTGACAGGGGGCTCTCTAACTATGGCTACACCTTC.

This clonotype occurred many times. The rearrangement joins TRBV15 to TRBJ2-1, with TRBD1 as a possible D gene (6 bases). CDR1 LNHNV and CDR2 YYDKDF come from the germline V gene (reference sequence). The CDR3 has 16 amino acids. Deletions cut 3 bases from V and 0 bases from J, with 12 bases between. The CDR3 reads CATSSRTDSSYNEQFF. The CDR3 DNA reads TGTGCCACCAGCAGTAGGACAGACAGCTCCTACAATGAGCAGTTCTTC.

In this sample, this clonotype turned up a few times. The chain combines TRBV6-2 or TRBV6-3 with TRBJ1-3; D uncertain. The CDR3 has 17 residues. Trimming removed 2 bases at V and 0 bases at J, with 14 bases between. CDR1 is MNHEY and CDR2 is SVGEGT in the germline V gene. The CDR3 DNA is TGTGCCAGCAGTTACCAACGGACGTCGATCTCTGGAAACACCATATATTTT. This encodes CASSYQRTSISGNTIYF.

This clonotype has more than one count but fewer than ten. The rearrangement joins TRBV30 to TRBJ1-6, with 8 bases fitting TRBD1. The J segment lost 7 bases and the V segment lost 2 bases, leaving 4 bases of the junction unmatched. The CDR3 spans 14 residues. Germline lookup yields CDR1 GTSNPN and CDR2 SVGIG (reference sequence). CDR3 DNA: TGTGCCTGGAGTCTCGGACAGGGAAATTCACCCCTCCACTTT. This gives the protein CAWSLGQGNSPLHF.

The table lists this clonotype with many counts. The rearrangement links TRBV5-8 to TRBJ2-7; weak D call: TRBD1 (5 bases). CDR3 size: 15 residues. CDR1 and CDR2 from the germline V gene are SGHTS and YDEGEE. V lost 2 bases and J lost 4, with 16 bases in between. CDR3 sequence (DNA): TGTGCCAGCAGCTTCTTGCAGGGCAGGATTTACGAGCAGTACTTC. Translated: CASSFLQGRIYEQYF.

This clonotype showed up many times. CDR3 loop: CASISPPGTGTDTQYF. DNA of the CDR3: TGTGCCAGCATCTCCCCGCCCGGGACAGGAACAGATACGCAGTATTTT. This sequence joins TRBV2 and TRBJ2-3; 8 positions match TRBD1. Germline V gene data show CDR1 as SNHLY and CDR2 as FYNNEI. V was clipped by 7 bases and J by 3 bases; unmatched bases: 12. This CDR3 region has 16 residues.

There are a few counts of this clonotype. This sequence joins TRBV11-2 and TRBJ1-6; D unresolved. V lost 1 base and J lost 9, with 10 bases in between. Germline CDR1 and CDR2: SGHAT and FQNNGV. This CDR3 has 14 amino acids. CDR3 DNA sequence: TGTGCCAGCAGCTTAGTCCCGAACCCTTCACCCCTCCACTTT. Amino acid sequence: CASSLVPNPSPLHF.

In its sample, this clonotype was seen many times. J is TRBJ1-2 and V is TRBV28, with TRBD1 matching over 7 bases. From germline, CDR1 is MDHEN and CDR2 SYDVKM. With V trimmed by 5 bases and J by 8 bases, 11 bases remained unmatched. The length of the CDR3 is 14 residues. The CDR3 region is CASSKEGAPGGYTF. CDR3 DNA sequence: TGTGCCAGCAGTAAAGAGGGGGCCCCAGGGGGCTACACCTTC.

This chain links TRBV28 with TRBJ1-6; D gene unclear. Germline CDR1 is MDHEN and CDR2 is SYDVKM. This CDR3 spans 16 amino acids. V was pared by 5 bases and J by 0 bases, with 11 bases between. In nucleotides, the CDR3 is TGTGCCAGCAGTCCACAACCTGGCTCCTATAATTCACCCCTCCACTTT. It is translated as CASSPQPGSYNSPLHF. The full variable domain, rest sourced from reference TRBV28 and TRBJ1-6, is DVKVTQSSRYLVKRTGEKVFLECVQDMDHENMFWYRQDPGLGLRLIYFSYDVKMKEKGDIPEGYSVSREKKERFSLILESASTNQTSMYLCASSPQPGSYNSPLHFGNGTRLTVT.

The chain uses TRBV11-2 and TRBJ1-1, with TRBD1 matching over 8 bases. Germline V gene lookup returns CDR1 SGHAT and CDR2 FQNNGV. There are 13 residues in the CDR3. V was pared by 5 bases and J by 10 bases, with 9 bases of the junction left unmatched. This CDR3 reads CASSPAGQGGAFF. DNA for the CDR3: TGTGCCAGCAGCCCCGCAGGACAGGGCGGAGCTTTCTTT. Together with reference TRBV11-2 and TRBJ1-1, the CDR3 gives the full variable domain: EAGVAQSPRYKIIEKRQSVAFWCNPISGHATLYWYQQILGQGPKLLIQFQNNGVVDDSQLPKDRFSAERLKGVDSTLKIQPAKLEDSAVYLCASSPAGQGGAFFGQGTRLTVV.

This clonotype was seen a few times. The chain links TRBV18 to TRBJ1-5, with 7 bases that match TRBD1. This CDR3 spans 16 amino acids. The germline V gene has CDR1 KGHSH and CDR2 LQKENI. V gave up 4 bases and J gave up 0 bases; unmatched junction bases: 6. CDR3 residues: CASSLRDRLSNQPQHF. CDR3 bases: TGTGCCAGCTCACTACGGGACAGACTTAGCAATCAGCCCCAGCATTTT.

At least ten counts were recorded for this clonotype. The DNA for the CDR3 is TGTGCCAGCCAGGGCTTCACAGATACGCAGTATTTT. Residues: CASQGFTDTQYF. This rearrangement joins TRBV28 to TRBJ2-3, with D maybe TRBD1 (5 bases). The CDR3 contains 12 residues. V was trimmed by 8 bases and J by 2 bases, leaving 8 bases between them. Germline V gives CDR1 MDHEN, CDR2 SYDVKM.

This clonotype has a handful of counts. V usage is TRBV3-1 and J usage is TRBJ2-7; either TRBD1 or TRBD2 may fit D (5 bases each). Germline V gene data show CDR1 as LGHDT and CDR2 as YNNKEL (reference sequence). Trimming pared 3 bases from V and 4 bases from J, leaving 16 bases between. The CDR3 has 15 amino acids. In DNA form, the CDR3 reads TGTGCCAGCAGCCAGCCGGTGCTGGGACCTTACGAGCAGTACTTC. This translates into CASSQPVLGPYEQYF.

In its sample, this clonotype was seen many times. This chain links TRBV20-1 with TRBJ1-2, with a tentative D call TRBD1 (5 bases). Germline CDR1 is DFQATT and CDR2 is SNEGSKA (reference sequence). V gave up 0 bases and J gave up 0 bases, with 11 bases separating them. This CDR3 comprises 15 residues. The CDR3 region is CSARDRGGANYGYTF. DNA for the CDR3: TGCAGTGCTAGAGATCGGGGCGGAGCTAACTATGGCTACACCTTC.

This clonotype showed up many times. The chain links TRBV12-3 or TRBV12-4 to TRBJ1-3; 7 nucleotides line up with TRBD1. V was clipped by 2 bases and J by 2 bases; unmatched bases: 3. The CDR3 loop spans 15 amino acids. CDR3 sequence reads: CASSLSDRPGNTIYF. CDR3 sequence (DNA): TGTGCCAGCAGTTTATCGGACAGGCCTGGAAACACCATATATTTT.

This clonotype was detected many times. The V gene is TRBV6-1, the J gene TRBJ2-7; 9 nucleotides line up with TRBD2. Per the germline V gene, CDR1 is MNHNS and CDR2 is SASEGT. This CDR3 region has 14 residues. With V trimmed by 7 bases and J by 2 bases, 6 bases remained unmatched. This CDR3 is CASKRGGGPYEQYF. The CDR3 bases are TGTGCCAGCAAACGCGGGGGGGGCCCCTACGAGCAGTACTTC.

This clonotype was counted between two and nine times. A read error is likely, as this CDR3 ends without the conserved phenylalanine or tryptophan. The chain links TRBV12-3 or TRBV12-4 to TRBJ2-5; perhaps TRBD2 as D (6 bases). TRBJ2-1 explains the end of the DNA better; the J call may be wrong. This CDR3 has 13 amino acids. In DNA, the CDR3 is TGTGCCAGCAGTTGGGGGGTATACAATGAGCAGTTCTCC. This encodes CASSWGVYNEQFS.

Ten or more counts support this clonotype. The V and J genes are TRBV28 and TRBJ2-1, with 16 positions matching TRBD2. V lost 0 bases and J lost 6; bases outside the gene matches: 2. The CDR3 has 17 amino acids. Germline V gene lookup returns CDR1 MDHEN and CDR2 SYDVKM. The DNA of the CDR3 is TGTGCCAGCAGTTTATGGGGGACTAGCGGGGGGGGCAATGAGCAGTTCTTC. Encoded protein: CASSLWGTSGGGNEQFF. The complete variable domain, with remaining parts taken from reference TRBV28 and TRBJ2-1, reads DVKVTQSSRYLVKRTGEKVFLECVQDMDHENMFWYRQDPGLGLRLIYFSYDVKMKEKGDIPEGYSVSREKKERFSLILESASTNQTSMYLCASSLWGTSGGGNEQFFGPGTRLTVL.

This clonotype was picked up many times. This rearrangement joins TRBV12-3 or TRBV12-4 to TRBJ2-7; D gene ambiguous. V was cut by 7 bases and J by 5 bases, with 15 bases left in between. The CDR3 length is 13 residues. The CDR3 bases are TGTGCCAGCACTTCCTATGGTGGGGACGAGCAGTACTTC. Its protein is CASTSYGGDEQYF.